Following are 25 T cell receptor beta chains from one sample sequenced in a study of T cells in Graves' hyperthyroidism and ophthalmopathy. TCR beta CDR3 regions were amplified from RNA. Carried out on the TCR CDR3, a first-round RT-PCR used the HTBI primer set. TCRdb itself ran the multiplex PCR reads through MiXCR, one entry per CDR3 protein. The sample lists hundreds of thousands of distinct CDR3 sequences, about 15% occurring once. Sequencing input: blood. These receptors all come from a woman aged 25 to 39 with Graves' hyperthyroidism that later progressed to Graves' ophthalmopathy.

This clonotype was seen at least ten times. The gene calls are TRBV12-3 or TRBV12-4 and TRBJ1-1; unclear D gene. The V and J ends lost 3 bases and 7 bases respectively, with 12 bases between them. The CDR3 contains 13 residues. CDR3 loop: CASSLSREGEAFF. The DNA of the CDR3 is TGTGCCAGCAGTTTGTCCAGAGAAGGTGAAGCTTTCTTT.

This clonotype has only a few counts. This sequence joins TRBV6-6 and TRBJ1-1; the match to TRBD1 covers 9 bases. CDR1 MNHNY and CDR2 SVGAGI come from the germline V gene (reference sequence). With 0 bases clipped from V and 0 bases from J, the junction kept 8 bases outside the gene matches. The length of the CDR3 is 18 residues. The CDR3 protein is CASSYSTSGTGLNTEAFF. Here the CDR3 DNA reads TGTGCCAGCAGTTACTCGACAAGTGGGACAGGGCTGAACACTGAAGCTTTCTTT.

This clonotype was seen ten or more times. The CDR3 is CASSPPGEVGANVLTF. CDR3 nucleotide sequence: TGTGCCAGCAGCCCCCCGGGCGAGGTCGGGGCCAACGTCCTGACTTTC. The chain recombines TRBV7-9 with TRBJ2-6; no firm D call. The CDR3 extends over 16 amino acids. V was pared by 5 bases and J by 4 bases, with 15 bases between. Germline assignment: CDR1 SEHNR and CDR2 FQNEAQ (reference sequence).

This clonotype was seen ten or more times. The chain uses TRBV10-3 and TRBJ2-1, with 11 bases fitting TRBD2. Germline V gene lookup returns CDR1 ENHRY and CDR2 SYGVKD. J gave up 4 bases and V 6 bases, and 2 bases lay outside the gene matches. The CDR3 is made up of 14 amino acids. For the CDR3, the DNA is TGTGCCATCAGGACTAGCGGGGATTACAATGAGCAGTTCTTC. This codes for CAIRTSGDYNEQFF.

This clonotype was counted many times. V is TRBV10-3 and J is TRBJ1-3; D ambiguous. Germline CDR1 ENHRY, CDR2 SYGVKD. The CDR3 totals 14 residues. The V end was cut by 2 bases, the J end by 4 bases, with 9 bases between. The CDR3 region is CAISESEAGNTIYF. CDR3 sequence (DNA): TGTGCCATCAGTGAGAGTGAAGCCGGAAACACCATATATTTT.

This clonotype was seen ten or more times. V usage is TRBV20-1 and J usage is TRBJ2-1, with 10 bases fitting TRBD2. Germline CDR1 is DFQATT and CDR2 is SNEGSKA (reference sequence). The ends lost 1 base at V and 5 bases at J; junction bases unmatched: 5. CDR3 length equals 15 residues. The CDR3 bases are TGCAGTGCTAGAGCCGCTAGCGGGGGAGACAATGAGCAGTTCTTC. It is translated as CSARAASGGDNEQFF.

In its sample, this clonotype was seen a few times. This chain connects TRBV19 to TRBJ2-7; maybe TRBD1 (6 bases). V gave up 8 bases and J gave up 0 bases, with 8 bases separating them. This CDR3 contains 12 residues. Germline V gene lookup returns CDR1 LNHDA and CDR2 SQIVND (reference sequence). CDR3 nucleotide sequence: TGTGCCAGTCGGACAGTCTCCTACGAGCAGTACTTC. It codes for CASRTVSYEQYF.

The table lists this clonotype with many counts. The rearrangement links TRBV24-1 to TRBJ2-2, with D perhaps matching TRBD1 or TRBD2 (5 bases each). V was cut by 4 bases and J by 1 base, with 18 bases left in between. Germline loops: CDR1 KGHDR, CDR2 SFDVKD. The CDR3 is made up of 18 amino acids. The CDR3 nucleotides read TGTGCCACCAGTGACCCGTTAATAGGGACGGAGAACACCGGGGAGCTGTTTTTT. This translates into CATSDPLIGTENTGELFF.

Points on this clonotype: Germline and junction disagree at one end, which may indicate a read error. The V call is TRBV2, the J call TRBJ2-5, with TRBD1 identical over 8 bases. This CDR3 has 14 residues. Germline lookup yields CDR1 SNHLY and CDR2 FYNNEI. For the CDR3, the DNA is TGTGCCAGCAGTCAGACAGGGGTAGGGGAGATCCAGTACTTC. It encodes CASSQTGVGEIQYF.

This clonotype was seen at least ten times. The rearrangement uses TRBV7-2 and TRBJ2-1; 7 bases line up with TRBD1. This CDR3 region has 14 residues. J lost 6 bases, V lost 1 base, and 3 bases had no gene match. CDR1 is SGHTA, CDR2 FQGNSA, per germline. The CDR3 DNA reads as TGTGCCAGCAGCTTAGGGCAGGGGGTCAATGAGCAGTTCTTC. This codes for CASSLGQGVNEQFF.

This clonotype was counted many times. The chain couples TRBV6-2 or TRBV6-3 to TRBJ2-1; D remains unclear. V lost 7 bases to trimming and J lost 6 bases, with 22 bases between them. The germline V gene has CDR1 MNHEY and CDR2 SVGEGT. CDR3 length: 16 residues. The CDR3 bases are TGTGCCAGCATCCTCGTGGGCCCTTCGGCTCGCAATGAGCAGTTCTTC. Its translation is CASILVGPSARNEQFF.

This clonotype was recorded many times. This chain links TRBV4-1 with TRBJ2-1, with 11 bases matching TRBD1. The CDR3 runs to 16 residues. The germline V gene encodes CDR1 MGHRA and CDR2 YSYEKL. The J segment lost 4 bases and the V segment lost 5 bases, leaving 7 bases of the junction unmatched. CDR3 sequence (DNA): TGCGCCAGCAGCACGCCGGGACAGGGGGATTACAATGAGCAGTTCTTC. Its protein is CASSTPGQGDYNEQFF.

This clonotype was recorded many times. In nucleotides, the CDR3 is TGTGCCAGCAGTACCCCCAGCGGGACCCGCTATGAGCAGTTCTTC. It encodes CASSTPSGTRYEQFF. V usage is TRBV6-2 or TRBV6-3 and J usage is TRBJ2-1, with 7 bases matching TRBD2. Losses at the gene ends were 5 bases for V and 8 bases for J; bases not matched to a gene: 12. This CDR3 spans 15 amino acids. Germline V gene sequence: CDR1 MNHEY, CDR2 SVGEGT.

This clonotype came up many times. The chain joins TRBV27 to TRBJ2-3; D uncertain. CDR1 and CDR2 from the germline V gene are MNHEY and SMNVEV (reference sequence). V was cut by 2 bases and J by 0 bases, with 21 bases left in between. This CDR3 is 19 amino acids long. The CDR3 DNA is TGTGCCAGCAGTTTAGCCCACTTTTTCGTGGAGTCTAGCACAGATACGCAGTATTTT. It yields the protein CASSLAHFFVESSTDTQYF.

This clonotype was seen repeatedly, ten times or more. J is TRBJ2-6 and V is TRBV9, with D perhaps matching TRBD1 (6 bases). The CDR3 has 15 amino acids. CDR1 and CDR2 (germline): SGDLS, YYNGEE. V lost 5 bases and J 6 bases, leaving 15 bases between the germline ends. CDR3 sequence: CASSGTGLKANVLTF. CDR3 in DNA: TGTGCCAGCAGTGGAACAGGGTTAAAGGCCAACGTCCTGACTTTC.

The V and J genes are TRBV6-2 or TRBV6-3 and TRBJ1-2; 7 bases are a match to TRBD1. CDR3 size: 14 residues. CDR1 and CDR2 from the germline V gene are MNHEY and SVGEGT. With 0 bases clipped from V and 6 bases from J, the junction kept 4 bases outside the gene matches. The CDR3 loop is CASSYSGQSNGYTF. The CDR3 bases are TGTGCCAGCAGTTACTCGGGACAGAGCAATGGCTACACCTTC.

This clonotype was found a few times. The V call is TRBV7-8, the J call TRBJ1-3; D unclear. The V end lost 1 base, the J end lost 4 bases, and 11 bases lay between the germline ends. The CDR3 length is 15 residues. In germline, CDR1 is SGHVS, CDR2 FQNEAQ. The chain's CDR3 is CASSLGQVIGNTIYF. CDR3 bases: TGTGCCAGCAGCTTAGGCCAAGTGATCGGAAACACCATATATTTT.

CDR3 nucleotide sequence: TGTGCCAGCAGCCAAGATGGGACTAGCGGGAGTACCGACACCGGGGAGCTGTTTTTT. Translating it yields CASSQDGTSGSTDTGELFF. This chain links TRBV14 with TRBJ2-2; 14 nucleotides match TRBD2. CDR1 is SGHDN and CDR2 is FVKESK in the germline V gene. J was trimmed by 3 bases and V by 0 bases; bases with no gene match: 6. This CDR3 region has 19 residues.

This clonotype has ten or more counts. The rearrangement joins TRBV2 to TRBJ1-1; possibly TRBD1 for D (5 bases). CDR1 and CDR2 from the germline V gene are SNHLY and FYNNEI. The CDR3 is 14 amino acids. V lost 6 bases, J lost 5 bases, and 16 bases lay in between. The CDR3 DNA is TGTGCCAGCAGCGTCAAAGGGGAAAGAACTGAAGCTTTCTTT. Translating it yields CASSVKGERTEAFF. Together with reference TRBV2 and TRBJ1-1, the CDR3 gives the full variable domain: EPEVTQTPSHQVTQMGQEVILRCVPISNHLYFYWYRQILGQKVEFLVSFYNNEISEKSEIFDDQFSVERPDGSNFTLKIRSTKLEDSAMYFCASSVKGERTEAFFGQGTRLTVV.

In its sample, this clonotype was seen a few times. The V call is TRBV6-2 or TRBV6-3, the J call TRBJ2-5; D gene ambiguous. The length of the CDR3 is 14 residues. CDR1 and CDR2 from the germline V gene are MNHEY and SVGEGT. V was pared by 10 bases and J by 5 bases, with 20 bases between. The CDR3 region has the DNA TGTGCCACTGGTCGTCAGTGGGGTTCGGAGACCCAGTACTTC. Translated: CATGRQWGSETQYF.

The J gene is TRBJ2-5, the V gene TRBV4-1, with TRBD2 matching 11 bases. Germline CDR1 MGHRA, CDR2 YSYEKL. This CDR3 is 15 amino acids long. Trimming cost V 8 bases and J 2 bases; bases outside gene matches: 7. CDR3 in DNA: TGCGCCAGCGCTCGACTAGCGGGATCGCAAGAGACCCAGTACTTC. Translation: CASARLAGSQETQYF.

This clonotype was seen ten or more times. The rearrangement uses TRBV30 and TRBJ2-3; D possibly uses TRBD1 or TRBD2 (5 bases each). The CDR3 consists of 15 residues. Per the germline V gene, CDR1 is GTSNPN and CDR2 is SVGIG (reference sequence). Deletions cut 2 bases from V and 3 bases from J, with 15 bases between. CDR3 loop: CAWSPQAPGTDTQYF. In nucleotides, the CDR3 is TGTGCCTGGAGTCCACAGGCGCCGGGGACAGATACGCAGTATTTT.

This clonotype was detected many times. The chain carries TRBV20-1 and TRBJ2-7; D may be TRBD2 (5 bases). Per germline, CDR1 DFQATT and CDR2 SNEGSKA (reference sequence). The CDR3 loop spans 14 amino acids. V was clipped by 6 bases and J by 3 bases, with 18 bases between them. CDR3 in amino acids: CSAGRGPAGYEQYF. CDR3 nucleotide sequence: TGCAGTGCCGGCCGGGGTCCCGCGGGCTACGAGCAGTACTTC.

This clonotype showed up just a few times. V gene TRBV20-1 combines with J gene TRBJ2-7, with D perhaps matching TRBD1 (5 bases). This CDR3 is 11 amino acids long. V lost 2 bases to trimming and J lost 7 bases, with 9 bases between them. CDR1 DFQATT and CDR2 SNEGSKA come from the germline V gene (reference sequence). CDR3 protein: CSARLDSEQYF. CDR3 sequence (DNA): TGCAGTGCTAGACTCGACAGTGAGCAGTACTTC.

There are a few counts of this clonotype. V is TRBV7-2 and J is TRBJ2-1, with D perhaps matching TRBD2 (6 bases). The CDR3 is made up of 16 amino acids. Trimming removed 1 base at V and 5 bases at J, with 15 bases between. Germline V gene lookup returns CDR1 SGHTA and CDR2 FQGNSA. For the CDR3, the DNA is TGTGCCAGCAGCTTAGAACCTAGCGATGGGGACAATGAGCAGTTCTTC. Protein sequence: CASSLEPSDGDNEQFF.